A single sample is the source of the 22 T cell receptor beta chains below, sequenced in a study of graft-versus-host responses after intestinal transplantation. Clones were sequenced by immunoSEQ multiplex PCR, and TCRdb holds only the in-frame ones, with some missing. The sample contains over 100,000 clones, 85% to 95% of which appear only once. The antigens for these receptors are not known. The starting material was unstimulated CD8+ T cells sorted from spleen or lymph node cells, obtained before intestinal transplant. The source is a human donor who received an intestinal transplant.

The chain couples TRBV29-1 to TRBJ2-4; 11 positions match TRBD2. The V gene end was trimmed by 0 bases and the J gene end by 2 bases; junction bases not matched to a gene: 9. Germline loops: CDR1 SQVTM, CDR2 ANQGSEA. The CDR3 spans 18 residues. In nucleotides, the CDR3 is TGCAGCGTTGAAGATCTGAGACTAGCGGGAACATCCAAAAACATTCAGTACTTC. Protein product: CSVEDLRLAGTSKNIQYF.

This clone was observed once. V and J are TRBV9 and TRBJ1-3; D is unclear. Germline CDR1 SGDLS, CDR2 YYNGEE. The V end lost 0 bases, the J end lost 2 bases, and 9 bases lay between the germline ends. The CDR3 spans 15 residues. This CDR3 reads CASSVVSGPGNTIYF. CDR3 DNA: TGTGCCAGCAGCGTAGTTTCCGGACCTGGAAACACCATATATTTT. Based on the CDR3 plus reference TRBV9 and TRBJ1-3, the full variable domain is DSGVTQTPKHLITATGQRVTLRCSPRSGDLSVYWYQQSLDQGLQFLIQYYNGEERAKGNILERFSAQQFPDLHSELNLSSLELGDSALYFCASSVVSGPGNTIYFGEGSWLTVV.

V and J are TRBV5-6 and TRBJ2-1; TRBD1 aligns across 11 bases. The CDR3 is 13 amino acids. Germline V gene sequence: CDR1 SGHDT, CDR2 YYEEEE. Trimming took 3 bases from V and 9 from J; bases not matched to a gene: 2. The CDR3 coding sequence is TGTGCCAGCAGCTCCGGGACAGGGGGTGAGCAGTTCTTC. It yields the protein CASSSGTGGEQFF.

V and J are TRBV2 and TRBJ1-1; perhaps TRBD1 as D (5 bases). Between the trimmed V and J ends, which lost 4 bases and 4 bases, there was a span of 10 bases. From germline, CDR1 is SNHLY and CDR2 FYNNEI. This CDR3 is built from 13 residues. DNA for the CDR3: TGTGCCAGCAGTGCAGGGCTGCGCACTGAAGCTTTCTTT. It yields the protein CASSAGLRTEAFF.

The chain is built from TRBV27 and TRBJ2-1, with D uncertain. Germline CDR1 MNHEY, CDR2 SMNVEV (reference sequence). V shed 6 bases and J shed 6 bases, with 12 bases lying between them. This CDR3 contains 13 residues. The CDR3 DNA reads as TGTGCCAGCAGCCCTATGGACGCCAATGAGCAGTTCTTC. This translates into CASSPMDANEQFF.

This clone was seen a few times. The chain couples TRBV9 to TRBJ1-3; no clear D gene. The CDR3 sequence is 14 residues long. The germline V gene encodes CDR1 SGDLS and CDR2 YYNGEE. V gave up 6 bases and J gave up 7 bases, with 17 bases separating them. In DNA form, the CDR3 reads TGTGCCAGCACGTCCGCGGGAATCACGAACACCATATATTTT. Translating it yields CASTSAGITNTIYF.

CDR3 in amino acids: CASSPIRSSYGYTF. CDR3 bases: TGTGCCAGCAGTCCGATTCGGTCTAGCTATGGCTACACCTTC. The J gene is TRBJ1-2, the V gene TRBV5-6; D not certain. V was clipped by 5 bases and J by 4 bases, with 15 bases between them. CDR1 and CDR2 from the germline V gene are SGHDT and YYEEEE. This CDR3 contains 14 residues.

The chain recombines TRBV13 with TRBJ2-5; TRBD2 is a possible D gene (5 bases). The CDR3 extends over 12 amino acids. Germline lookup yields CDR1 PRHDT and CDR2 FYEKMQ (reference sequence). Trimming cost V 0 bases and J 11 bases, with 10 bases left between them. CDR3 sequence: CASSLGRWEQYF. The DNA for the CDR3 is TGTGCCAGCAGCTTAGGTCGCTGGGAGCAGTACTTC. The whole variable domain, remainder taken from reference TRBV13 and TRBJ2-5, is AAGVIQSPRHLIKEKRETATLKCYPIPRHDTVYWYQQGPGQDPQFLISFYEKMQSDKGSIPDRFSAQQFSDYHSELNMSSLELGDSALYFCASSLGRWEQYFGPGTRLLVL.

The chain combines TRBV28 with TRBJ2-7; a weak D match, TRBD2 (6 bases). The CDR3 spans 12 residues. CDR1 and CDR2 (germline): MDHEN, SYDVKM. The ends were cut back, 5 bases at V and 6 bases at J, with 11 bases in the middle. CDR3 in amino acids: CASSAGTSEQYF. The CDR3 nucleotides read TGTGCCAGCAGTGCCGGGACTTCCGAGCAGTACTTC.

This clone was picked up a small number of times. This sample also contains other DNA sequences that code for the same CDR3. The chain carries TRBV9 and TRBJ2-7; D perhaps matches TRBD2 (7 bases). The CDR3 has 14 amino acids. Trimming removed 0 bases at V and 2 bases at J, with 9 bases between. Germline V gene sequence: CDR1 SGDLS, CDR2 YYNGEE. In nucleotides, the CDR3 is TGTGCCAGCAGCGTAGGCGGGGGCCCCTACGAGCAGTACTTC. Amino acid sequence: CASSVGGGPYEQYF. The full variable domain, completed using reference TRBV9 and TRBJ2-7, is DSGVTQTPKHLITATGQRVTLRCSPRSGDLSVYWYQQSLDQGLQFLIQYYNGEERAKGNILERFSAQQFPDLHSELNLSSLELGDSALYFCASSVGGGPYEQYFGPGTRLTVT.

The genes are TRBV9 and TRBJ2-2; no clear D gene. With 2 bases removed from V and 3 bases from J, the gap between germline ends came to 14 bases. Germline CDR1 and CDR2: SGDLS and YYNGEE. This CDR3 has 16 amino acids. The CDR3 region is CASSVRADGDTGELFF. CDR3 nucleotides: TGTGCCAGCAGCGTTAGAGCCGACGGAGACACCGGGGAGCTGTTTTTT.

This chain uses TRBV5-6 with TRBJ2-7; the D gene is possibly TRBD1 (6 bases). The length of the CDR3 is 14 residues. Trimming cost V 2 bases and J 6 bases, with 15 bases left between them. The V gene's germline CDR1 is SGHDT and CDR2 YYEEEE. The CDR3 loop is CASSLQGRNFEQYF. The DNA of the CDR3 is TGTGCCAGCAGCTTACAGGGTAGAAATTTCGAGCAGTACTTC.

The chain carries TRBV4-1 and TRBJ1-6; D gene uncertain. This CDR3 has 16 amino acids. V was clipped by 4 bases and J by 5 bases, with 15 bases between them. CDR1 and CDR2 (germline): MGHRA, YSYEKL. CDR3: CASSPTSQRDNSPLHF. CDR3 bases: TGCGCCAGCAGCCCTACCAGCCAGAGAGATAATTCACCCCTCCACTTT.

The chain has TRBV23-1 and TRBJ2-6, with 9 bases that match TRBD1. TRBV23-1 is recorded as an ORF, its role being uncertain. CDR3 length: 17 amino acids. Germline trimming cut 6 bases from V and 1 base from J; bases unmatched to any gene: 7. As DNA, the CDR3 is TGCGCCAGCAGCCAGGACAGGGGAAATTCTGGGGCCAACGTCCTGACTTTC. Translated: CASSQDRGNSGANVLTF.

In its sample, this clone was seen once. J is TRBJ2-3 and V is TRBV9, with 9 bases aligning to TRBD1. Per germline, CDR1 SGDLS and CDR2 YYNGEE. The CDR3 spans 14 residues. V trimming: 0 bases; J trimming: 5 bases; junction bases outside the gene matches: 1. The CDR3 region has the DNA TGTGCCAGCAGCGTAGGGGACAGGGAAGATACGCAGTATTTT. Amino acid sequence: CASSVGDREDTQYF.

The chain employs TRBV13 and TRBJ2-7; TRBD2 might be the D (5 bases). Trimming shortened V by 2 bases and J by 4 bases, and 6 bases separated the two germline ends. Germline loops: CDR1 PRHDT, CDR2 FYEKMQ (reference sequence). The CDR3 consists of 12 residues. Written as DNA, the CDR3 is TGTGCCAGCAGCTTAAGAGGGTACGAGCAGTACTTC. The encoded protein is CASSLRGYEQYF.

The J gene is TRBJ1-1, the V gene TRBV7-9, with 9 nucleotides matching TRBD1. The CDR3 extends over 14 amino acids. V gave up 1 base and J gave up 11 bases; unmatched junction bases: 8. Germline CDR1 SEHNR, CDR2 FQNEAQ (reference sequence). CDR3 coding DNA: TGTGCCAGCAGCTTAGTATCGACAGGGGGTGGGGCTTTCTTT. Its protein product is CASSLVSTGGGAFF.

This clone is a singleton in its sample. The CDR3 sequence: CASSAQTSGKTYEQYF. The CDR3, as DNA: TGTGCCAGCAGCGCCCAGACTAGCGGGAAAACCTACGAGCAGTACTTC. This chain uses TRBV9 with TRBJ2-5; TRBD2 agrees at 11 bases. Matching the DNA end better, TRBJ2-7 makes the J call doubtful. Germline values: CDR1 SGDLS, CDR2 YYNGEE. The CDR3 sequence is 16 residues long.

The chain carries TRBV7-9 and TRBJ1-2; the D is unclear. This CDR3 contains 14 residues. Trimming pared 1 base from V and 2 bases from J, leaving 8 bases between. Germline CDR1 and CDR2: SEHNR and FQNEAQ (reference sequence). This CDR3 reads CASSLVTLNYGYTF. The DNA for the CDR3 is TGTGCCAGCAGCTTAGTCACACTAAACTATGGCTACACCTTC.

The V call is TRBV4-1, the J call TRBJ1-3, with D uncertain. V was trimmed by 0 bases and J by 1 base, leaving 7 bases between them. This CDR3 is 15 amino acids long. Germline V lookup: CDR1 MGHRA, CDR2 YSYEKL. CDR3 in DNA: TGCGCCAGCAGCCAAGATCTGGGGTCTGGAAACACCATATATTTT. This translates into CASSQDLGSGNTIYF.

The chain joins TRBV27 to TRBJ2-5; D is perhaps TRBD1 or TRBD2 (5 bases each). V was trimmed by 1 base and J by 3 bases, leaving 6 bases between them. CDR3 length equals 13 residues. CDR1 is MNHEY, CDR2 SMNVEV, per germline (reference sequence). The CDR3 DNA reads as TGTGCCAGCAGTTTATTGGGGGAAGAGACCCAGTACTTC. Its protein is CASSLLGEETQYF.

This clone was counted a single time. CDR3 coding DNA: TGTGCCAGCAGTTTACTCAGGGGCTACGAGCAGTACTTC. This encodes CASSLLRGYEQYF. The rearrangement uses TRBV27 and TRBJ2-7, with a weak D call TRBD1 (6 bases). CDR1 MNHEY and CDR2 SMNVEV come from the germline V gene (reference sequence). The CDR3 totals 13 residues. Trimming left V 2 bases short and J 3 bases short, with 8 bases between.